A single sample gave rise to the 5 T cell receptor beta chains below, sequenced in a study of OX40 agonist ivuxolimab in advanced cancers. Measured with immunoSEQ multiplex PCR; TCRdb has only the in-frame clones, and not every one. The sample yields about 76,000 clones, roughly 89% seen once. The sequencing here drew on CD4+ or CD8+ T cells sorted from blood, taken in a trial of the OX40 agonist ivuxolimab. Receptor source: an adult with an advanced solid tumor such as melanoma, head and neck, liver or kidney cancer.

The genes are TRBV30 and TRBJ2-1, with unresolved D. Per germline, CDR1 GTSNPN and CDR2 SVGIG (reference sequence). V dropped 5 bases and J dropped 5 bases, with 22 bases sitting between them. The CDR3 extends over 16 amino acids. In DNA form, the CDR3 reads TGTGCCTGGGCCCCTACCAAGGGCGGTCGGGACAATGAGCAGTTCTTC. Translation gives CAWAPTKGGRDNEQFF.

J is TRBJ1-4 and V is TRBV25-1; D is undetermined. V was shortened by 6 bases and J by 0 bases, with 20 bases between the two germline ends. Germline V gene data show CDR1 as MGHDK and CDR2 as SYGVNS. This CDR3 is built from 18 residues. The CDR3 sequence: CASSLRGASFATNEKLFF. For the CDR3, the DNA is TGTGCCAGCAGCCTACGCGGAGCCAGCTTTGCAACTAATGAAAAACTGTTTTTT. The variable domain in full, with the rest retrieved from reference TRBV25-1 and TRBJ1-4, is EADIYQTPRYLVIGTGKKITLECSQTMGHDKMYWYQQDPGMELHLIHYSYGVNSTEKGDLSSESTVSRIRTEHFPLTLESARPSHTSQYLCASSLRGASFATNEKLFFGSGTQLSVL.

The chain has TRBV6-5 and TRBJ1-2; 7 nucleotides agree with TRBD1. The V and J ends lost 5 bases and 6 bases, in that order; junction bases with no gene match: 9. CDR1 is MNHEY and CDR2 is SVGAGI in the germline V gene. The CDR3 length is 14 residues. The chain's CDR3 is CASSIGGVLNGYTF. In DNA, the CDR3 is TGTGCCAGCAGTATAGGGGGCGTTCTAAATGGCTACACCTTC.

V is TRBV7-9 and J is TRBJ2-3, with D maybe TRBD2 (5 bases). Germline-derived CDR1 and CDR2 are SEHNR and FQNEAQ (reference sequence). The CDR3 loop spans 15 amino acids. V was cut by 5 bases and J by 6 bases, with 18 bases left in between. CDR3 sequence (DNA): TGTGCCAGCAGCCGCCTGGGAGTTAACCAGGATACGCAGTATTTT. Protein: CASSRLGVNQDTQYF.

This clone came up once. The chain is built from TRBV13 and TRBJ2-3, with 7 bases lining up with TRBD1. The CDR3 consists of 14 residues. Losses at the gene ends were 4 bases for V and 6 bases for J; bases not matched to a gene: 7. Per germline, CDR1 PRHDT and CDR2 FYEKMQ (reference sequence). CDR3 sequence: CASSWAGGVDTQYF. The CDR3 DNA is TGTGCCAGCAGCTGGGCAGGGGGTGTGGATACGCAGTATTTT. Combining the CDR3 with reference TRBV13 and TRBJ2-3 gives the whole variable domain AAGVIQSPRHLIKEKRETATLKCYPIPRHDTVYWYQQGPGQDPQFLISFYEKMQSDKGSIPDRFSAQQFSDYHSELNMSSLELGDSALYFCASSWAGGVDTQYFGPGTRLTVL.